This TCR beta chain appears in the sequencing data of a study of shared clonotypes between healthy human individuals. Study summary: CD8 memory received one plate per donor, CD8 naive two, CD4 memory three and CD4 naive three. Overall study findings and caveats: Clonotypes shared by all four donors outscored non-shared clonotypes in generation probability.

Several immunoSEQ plates held equal portions of the genomic DNA taken from each subset. Sorted-subset replicate PCR reactions were performed with approximately 190 ng DNA, corresponding to about 32,000 T cell genomes. Sequencing was performed with immunoSEQ multiplex PCR; in TCRdb, only in-frame clones are kept and a portion is missing. The sample has around 2,000,000 clones, roughly 91% seen once. Selected positively for CCR7 and CD45RO-negative, naive CD8 cells excluded terminally differentiated effector memory CD45RA+ cells. Notes on this clone: What it binds is not known.

The germline gives CDR1 SGHTA, CDR2 FQGNSA. The V and J ends lost 6 bases and 5 bases, in that order; junction bases with no gene match: 8. CDR3 size: 14 residues. The source is a man younger than 30 in good health. Some clones in this sample may be carry-over from other donors' samples. Sequenced material: naive CD8+ T cells from PBMCs. J is TRBJ2-7 and V is TRBV7-2, with 9 bases matching TRBD1. DNA for the CDR3: TGTGCCAGCAGTAGGGGGACAGGGTATAACGAGCAGTACTTC. This codes for CASSRGTGYNEQYF.